This T cell receptor beta chain came from a study of blood T cell repertoires in COVID-19. The CDR3 spans 14 residues. CDR1 is MNHEY, CDR2 SMNVEV, per germline (reference sequence). V trimming: 5 bases; J trimming: 1 base; junction bases outside the gene matches: 3. Data came from immunoSEQ multiplex PCR; TCRdb stores just in-frame clones and leaves some out. The sample gives roughly 230,000 clones, over 75% of which show up once; about 3.7% is in the top ten. This chain connects TRBV27 to TRBJ2-7; TRBD1 aligns across 9 bases. The sample consisted of PBMCs or T cells enriched from blood (not recorded which). The clonotype originates from a woman in her fifties or sixties who had recovered from COVID-19. DNA of the CDR3: TGTGCCAGCAGTACAGGGGGCGCGTCCTACGAGCAGTACTTC. This encodes CASSTGGASYEQYF.